The 27 T cell receptor beta chains presented below share a single source sample, sequenced in a study of T cell responses to AZD1222 COVID-19 vaccine. Clones were read by immunoSEQ multiplex PCR, and TCRdb kept only the in-frame ones, dropping some. The sample includes some 170,000 clones, 70% to 90% seen only once; the top ten take 4% to 4.5%. The sequencing used peripheral blood, collected 28 days after the second dose of the MenACWY control vaccine. The receptor source for this set is an adult who received the MenACWY meningococcal vaccine as a control.

This clone is a singleton in its sample. Here the CDR3 reads CASSLSGGSGEKLFF. In nucleotides, the CDR3 is TGTGCCAGCAGCCTCTCAGGGGGCTCGGGGGAAAAACTGTTTTTT. The chain has TRBV3-1 (or the pseudogene TRBV3-2) and TRBJ1-4; 8 bases match TRBD1. J lost 8 bases, V lost 4 bases, and 9 bases had no gene match. CDR1 LGHDT and CDR2 YNNKEL come from the germline V gene (reference sequence). This CDR3 is built from 15 residues.

The J gene is TRBJ1-2, the V gene TRBV6-5; no clear D gene. Germline V lookup: CDR1 MNHEY, CDR2 SVGAGI. The CDR3 extends over 14 amino acids. V was trimmed by 3 bases and J by 8 bases, leaving 16 bases between them. The CDR3 nucleotides are TGTGCCAGCAGTTATAGCCCCCGACAAGGCGGCTACACCTTC. Its protein is CASSYSPRQGGYTF.

This clone was counted a single time. V usage is TRBV11-2 and J usage is TRBJ2-7, with D maybe TRBD2 (5 bases). The germline gives CDR1 SGHAT, CDR2 FQNNGV. This CDR3 spans 15 amino acids. With 1 base removed from V and 4 bases from J, the gap between germline ends came to 14 bases. As DNA, the CDR3 is TGTGCCAGCAGCTTAGCCGGGAATGGGTTTTACGAGCAGTACTTC. Translation gives CASSLAGNGFYEQYF.

A few counts support this clone. This sequence joins TRBV7-8 and TRBJ2-7; D is uncertain. Germline CDR1 reads SGHVS; CDR2 reads FQNEAQ. The CDR3 totals 15 residues. V lost 3 bases, J lost 4 bases, and 16 bases lay in between. The CDR3 loop is CASSFLTNPLYEQYF. The CDR3 nucleotides read TGTGCCAGCAGCTTCCTGACGAACCCATTGTACGAGCAGTACTTC.

This chain uses TRBV4-1 with TRBJ2-7; D is perhaps TRBD2 (5 bases). Per the germline V gene, CDR1 is MGHRA and CDR2 is YSYEKL. The CDR3 spans 15 residues. Between the trimmed V and J ends, which lost 10 bases and 3 bases, there was a span of 22 bases. The CDR3 DNA sequence: TGCGCCACCTCGGAGGAGCTCCGCGGCGTCTACGAGCAGTACTTC. It is translated as CATSEELRGVYEQYF.

The rearrangement links TRBV30 to TRBJ1-6; D is unclear. Germline loops: CDR1 GTSNPN, CDR2 SVGIG (reference sequence). The CDR3 totals 14 residues. V was trimmed by 0 bases and J by 6 bases, leaving 9 bases between them. CDR3 bases: TGTGCCTGGAGTGTAGAAGGGTTTAATTCACCCCTCCACTTT. It is translated as CAWSVEGFNSPLHF.

The chain combines TRBV10-3 with TRBJ2-7; D is ambiguous. Trimming cost V 5 bases and J 4 bases, with 9 bases left between them. This CDR3 comprises 12 residues. In germline, CDR1 is ENHRY, CDR2 SYGVKD. The CDR3: CAISLDRYEQYF. Written as DNA, the CDR3 is TGTGCCATCAGTCTGGACCGTTACGAGCAGTACTTC.

This sequence joins TRBV5-1 and TRBJ1-1, with no clear D. Germline CDR1 SGHRS, CDR2 YFSETQ. V lost 2 bases and J 4 bases, leaving 15 bases between the germline ends. This CDR3 contains 15 residues. The DNA of the CDR3 is TGCGCCAGCAGCTTCGGTCACCGATTAGTCACTGAAGCTTTCTTT. This sequence encodes CASSFGHRLVTEAFF.

The rearrangement uses TRBV30 and TRBJ2-7; D is ambiguous. This CDR3 has 12 amino acids. The germline gives CDR1 GTSNPN, CDR2 SVGIG (reference sequence). V was clipped by 1 base and J by 4 bases, with 8 bases between them. Here the CDR3 reads CAWSEGWYEQYF. CDR3 nucleotides: TGTGCCTGGAGTGAGGGATGGTACGAGCAGTACTTC. The whole variable domain, remainder taken from reference TRBV30 and TRBJ2-7, is SQTIHQWPATLVQPVGSPLSLECTVEGTSNPNLYWYRQAAGRGLQLLFYSVGIGQISSEVPQNLSASRPQDRQFILSSKKLLLSDSGFYLCAWSEGWYEQYFGPGTRLTVT.

This clone was detected only once. The chain has TRBV5-1 and TRBJ2-3; weak D call: TRBD1 (5 bases). From germline, CDR1 is SGHRS and CDR2 YFSETQ. Trimming pared 4 bases from V and 6 bases from J, leaving 9 bases between. The CDR3 runs 12 residues. CDR3 loop: CASSAYRDTQYF. The CDR3 DNA reads TGCGCCAGCAGCGCCTACAGGGATACGCAGTATTTT.

V is TRBV29-1 and J is TRBJ2-1; TRBD1 might be the D (6 bases). Looked up from germline, CDR1 is SQVTM and CDR2 is ANQGSEA. V dropped 6 bases and J dropped 7 bases, with 10 bases sitting between them. This CDR3 has 11 amino acids. In DNA, the CDR3 is TGCAGCGTGGGACATGGAAATGAGCAGTTCTTC. Translating gives CSVGHGNEQFF.

The chain carries TRBV7-2 and TRBJ2-7; D may be TRBD2 (6 bases). The CDR3 consists of 14 residues. V was shortened by 5 bases and J by 4 bases, with 15 bases between the two germline ends. CDR1 and CDR2 from the germline V gene are SGHTA and FQGNSA. The CDR3 loop reads CASSPLGTVYEQYF. DNA of the CDR3: TGTGCCAGCAGCCCACTGGGGACTGTATACGAGCAGTACTTC.

The chain employs TRBV2 and TRBJ2-3; the match to TRBD2 covers 8 bases. V was pared by 6 bases and J by 0 bases, with 8 bases of the junction left unmatched. CDR3 size: 16 residues. Germline V gene data show CDR1 as SNHLY and CDR2 as FYNNEI. CDR3 amino acids: CASRPTSGTSTDTQYF. The CDR3 bases are TGTGCCAGCAGGCCTACTAGCGGAACTAGCACAGATACGCAGTATTTT.

In this sample, this clone turned up a few times. CDR3 nucleotides: TGTGCCAGCAGCTTTCAAGGGGATGTTTCACCCCTCCACTTT. Protein sequence: CASSFQGDVSPLHF. The chain couples TRBV5-6 to TRBJ1-6; weak D call: TRBD1 (5 bases). The CDR3 has 14 amino acids. Germline V gene data show CDR1 as SGHDT and CDR2 as YYEEEE. V was cut by 2 bases and J by 9 bases, with 12 bases left in between.

The chain couples TRBV6-5 to TRBJ2-3; maybe TRBD1 (6 bases). V was shortened by 3 bases and J by 3 bases, with 10 bases between the two germline ends. Germline V lookup: CDR1 MNHEY, CDR2 SVGAGI. The CDR3 spans 14 residues. The CDR3 here is CASSYSTGTDTQYF. For the CDR3, the DNA is TGTGCCAGCAGTTATTCCACAGGGACAGATACGCAGTATTTT.

This clone was counted between two and nine times. This chain joins TRBV29-1 and TRBJ2-5; D ambiguous. Trimming took off 7 bases at V and 2 bases at J, with 5 bases between the two ends. The germline CDR1 and CDR2 sequences are SQVTM and ANQGSEA. This CDR3 has 10 residues. For the CDR3, the DNA is TGCAGCGCCGTACAAGAGACCCAGTACTTC. Amino acids: CSAVQETQYF. The entire variable domain, with the rest obtained from reference TRBV29-1 and TRBJ2-5, is as follows: SAVISQKPSRDICQRGTSLTIQCQVDSQVTMMFWYRQQPGQSLTLIATANQGSEATYESGFVIDKFPISRPNLTFSTLTVSNMSPEDSSIYLCSAVQETQYFGPGTRLLVL.

J is TRBJ1-2 and V is TRBV9; TRBD1 is a possible D gene (6 bases). Between the trimmed V and J ends, which lost 0 bases and 6 bases, there was a span of 12 bases. CDR3 size: 14 residues. The germline V gene encodes CDR1 SGDLS and CDR2 YYNGEE. CDR3 DNA: TGTGCCAGCAGCGTAGAGGTGCAGGGGCATGGCTACACCTTC. It codes for CASSVEVQGHGYTF.

This clone was seen just once. CDR3 loop: CASSRDSLSNQPQHF. As DNA, the CDR3 is TGTGCCAGCAGCCGAGACAGCCTAAGCAATCAGCCCCAGCATTTT. The V call is TRBV7-9, the J call TRBJ1-5; D is possibly TRBD1 (5 bases). Trimming pared 5 bases from V and 1 base from J, leaving 12 bases between. The CDR3 consists of 15 residues. Germline V lookup: CDR1 SEHNR, CDR2 FQNEAQ (reference sequence).

This rearrangement joins TRBV4-2 to TRBJ1-2; D not resolved. V was shortened by 5 bases and J by 1 base, with 5 bases between the two germline ends. The germline V gene has CDR1 LGHNA and CDR2 YNFKEQ. The CDR3 contains 12 residues. In DNA form, the CDR3 reads TGTGCCAGCAGCACAAATAACTATGGCTACACCTTC. This sequence encodes CASSTNNYGYTF.

V gene TRBV9 combines with J gene TRBJ1-3; D is unclear. V was clipped by 0 bases and J by 1 base, with 14 bases between them. CDR3 length: 17 residues. Germline V gene lookup returns CDR1 SGDLS and CDR2 YYNGEE. The DNA of the CDR3 is TGTGCCAGCAGCGTAGGGAGCCCCCTGGAATCTGGAAACACCATATATTTT. Protein sequence: CASSVGSPLESGNTIYF. Complete variable domain (other parts from reference TRBV9 and TRBJ1-3): DSGVTQTPKHLITATGQRVTLRCSPRSGDLSVYWYQQSLDQGLQFLIQYYNGEERAKGNILERFSAQQFPDLHSELNLSSLELGDSALYFCASSVGSPLESGNTIYFGEGSWLTVV.

The rearrangement uses TRBV7-9 and TRBJ1-2; weak D call: TRBD1 (5 bases). Per germline, CDR1 SEHNR and CDR2 FQNEAQ (reference sequence). V was trimmed by 3 bases and J by 8 bases, leaving 16 bases between them. CDR3 length equals 14 residues. The CDR3 DNA sequence: TGTGCCAGCAGCTTGGAGGGACCTTCGGGAGGCTACACCTTC. This codes for CASSLEGPSGGYTF.

The V and J genes are TRBV5-4 and TRBJ1-2, with D possibly TRBD1 on 5 matching bases. CDR1 and CDR2 from the germline V gene are SGHNT and YYREEE (reference sequence). V gave up 0 bases and J gave up 6 bases, with 15 bases separating them. The CDR3 has 15 amino acids. CDR3 amino acids: CASSLDAGFSDGYTF. CDR3 coding DNA: TGTGCCAGCAGCTTGGACGCAGGGTTCAGCGATGGCTACACCTTC.

This clone appeared once. The genes are TRBV12-3 or TRBV12-4 and TRBJ2-1; no firm D call. With 7 bases removed from V and 7 bases from J, the gap between germline ends came to 14 bases. This CDR3 is 13 amino acids long. The DNA of the CDR3 is TGTGCCAGCAACATATGGGCAGGTAATGAGCAGTTCTTC. Amino acid sequence: CASNIWAGNEQFF.

The gene calls are TRBV18 and TRBJ1-6; 9 positions match TRBD1. CDR1 KGHSH and CDR2 LQKENI come from the germline V gene. The CDR3 spans 14 residues. V was clipped by 3 bases and J by 7 bases; unmatched bases: 1. For the CDR3, the DNA is TGTGCCAGCTCACCGACAGGGGGGAATTCACCCCTCCACTTT. The encoded protein is CASSPTGGNSPLHF.

This chain links TRBV10-2 with TRBJ1-3; no clear D gene. Germline V gene sequence: CDR1 WSHSY, CDR2 SAAADI. Trimming shortened V by 5 bases and J by 0 bases, and 8 bases separated the two germline ends. CDR3 length: 14 amino acids. The CDR3 nucleotides are TGCGCCAGCAGTTTAGGCCACTCTGGAAACACCATATATTTT. It yields the protein CASSLGHSGNTIYF.

Worth noting for this clone: In the same sample, other DNA sequences code for this CDR3. The chain is built from TRBV4-3 and TRBJ1-2; D not certain. Between the trimmed V and J ends, which lost 0 bases and 1 base, there was a span of 6 bases. The CDR3 loop spans 14 amino acids. CDR1 is LGHNA, CDR2 YSLEER, per germline. The CDR3 DNA is TGCGCCAGCAGCCAAGAAGGCCGTAACTATGGCTACACCTTC. Its translation: CASSQEGRNYGYTF.

The rearrangement joins TRBV28 to TRBJ1-2; the match to TRBD1 covers 10 bases. The CDR3 sequence is 14 residues long. Germline loops: CDR1 MDHEN, CDR2 SYDVKM. Trimming took 2 bases from V and 7 from J; bases not matched to a gene: 4. This CDR3 reads CASSLIDRGLGYTF. CDR3 DNA sequence: TGTGCCAGCAGTTTAATCGACAGGGGGCTTGGCTACACCTTC.